Sequencing of this T cell receptor (beta chain) was carried out in a study of blood T cells in healthy people across ages. V was pared by 5 bases and J by 8 bases, with 19 bases between. Germline V lookup: CDR1 SGHRS, CDR2 YFSETQ. This CDR3 comprises 14 residues. Through a sample-barcoded 5' primer and a J-beta primer mix, a second PCR was run for about 6 to 11 cycles. Each CDR3 protein is one row after TCRdb ran MiXCR on the 5' RACE reads. The sample has about 750,000 distinct CDR3 sequences; 50% to 65% are singletons. The gene calls are TRBV5-1 and TRBJ1-2; D is unresolved. This receptor was taken from an elderly man in good health. Sequences were obtained from blood. The chain's CDR3 is CASRPHWLVGGYTF. In DNA, the CDR3 is TGCGCCAGCAGACCTCACTGGTTAGTTGGGGGCTACACCTTC.